One sample yielded the 20 T cell receptor beta chains listed below, sequenced in a study of beta chain features in type 1 diabetes. The authors reverse transcribed all of the isolated RNA, so sequencing captured expressed TCRB transcripts. Profiling relied on immunoSEQ multiplex PCR, and the TCRdb table lists in-frame clones only, not all of them. This sample has some 410,000 clones, with approximately 13% found just once. The sequenced sample consisted of naive CD4+ T cells from blood. These receptors were collected from a man aged 25 to 40 in good health.

The table lists this clone with a few counts. The chain has TRBV7-2 and TRBJ1-5; D unclear. Germline V gene sequence: CDR1 SGHTA, CDR2 FQGNSA. The CDR3 loop spans 15 amino acids. V lost 3 bases to trimming and J lost 3 bases, with 12 bases between them. CDR3 nucleotides: TGTGCCAGCAGCTTGGAACCGGGCTTCAATCAGCCCCAGCATTTT. Its protein product is CASSLEPGFNQPQHF.

This clone was detected only a few times. This rearrangement joins TRBV5-4 to TRBJ1-1; D is unresolved. The ends were cut back, 10 bases at V and 4 bases at J, with 20 bases in the middle. Germline values: CDR1 SGHNT, CDR2 YYREEE (reference sequence). The CDR3 totals 14 residues. CDR3 coding DNA: TGTGCCTTTTCCCGATTCTCCGAGGGCACTGAAGCTTTCTTT. Its translation is CAFSRFSEGTEAFF.

The chain employs TRBV6-5 and TRBJ2-3, with 10 bases matching TRBD2. The CDR3 is made up of 14 amino acids. The junction had 8 bases not matched to a gene; V was cut back by 7 bases and J by 7 bases. Germline CDR1 MNHEY, CDR2 SVGAGI. CDR3 amino acids: CASTRSSGGHTQYF. The CDR3 nucleotides read TGTGCCAGCACTAGGTCTAGCGGGGGACATACGCAGTATTTT.

This chain joins TRBV4-2 and TRBJ2-3; no reliable D call. The CDR3 sequence is 12 residues long. V lost 5 bases, J lost 4 bases, and 7 bases lay in between. From germline, CDR1 is LGHNA and CDR2 YNFKEQ. CDR3 loop: CASSESSDTQYF. The CDR3 DNA reads as TGTGCCAGCAGCGAAAGTTCAGATACGCAGTATTTT.

This clone was observed a handful of times. This chain joins TRBV9 and TRBJ2-5, with D possibly matching TRBD1 (5 bases). The CDR3 runs 17 residues. Germline V CDR1 and CDR2: SGDLS, YYNGEE. V gave up 0 bases and J gave up 2 bases, with 17 bases separating them. The CDR3 loop is CASSVAPMGQIQETQYF. The DNA of the CDR3 is TGTGCCAGCAGCGTAGCTCCAATGGGGCAGATACAAGAGACCCAGTACTTC.

The CDR3 spells CASSQEAQGIGTGELFF. DNA of the CDR3: TGCGCCAGCAGCCAAGAGGCGCAGGGTATAGGGACCGGGGAGCTGTTTTTT. V and J are TRBV4-1 and TRBJ2-2; D might be TRBD1 (5 bases). V lost 0 bases and J lost 5, with 16 bases in between. Germline loops: CDR1 MGHRA, CDR2 YSYEKL. CDR3 length: 17 residues.

The chain links TRBV18 to TRBJ2-7; D not resolved. V was clipped by 8 bases and J by 5 bases, with 13 bases between them. This CDR3 region has 12 residues. Germline V gene sequence: CDR1 KGHSH, CDR2 LQKENI. CDR3 in DNA: TGTGCCAGCGTCACCACTTCCCACGAGCAGTACTTC. Protein: CASVTTSHEQYF.

A remark on this clone: Distinct nucleotide sequences in the sample also encode this CDR3. The rearrangement links TRBV14 to TRBJ2-2; tentative D call: TRBD1 (5 bases). V dropped 4 bases and J dropped 3 bases, with 6 bases sitting between them. CDR3 length: 13 residues. The germline V gene has CDR1 SGHDN and CDR2 FVKESK. This chain's CDR3 is CASSPRDTGELFF. CDR3 coding DNA: TGTGCCAGCAGCCCCAGGGACACCGGGGAGCTGTTTTTT. Combining the CDR3 with reference TRBV14 and TRBJ2-2 gives the whole variable domain EAGVTQFPSHSVIEKGQTVTLRCDPISGHDNLYWYRRVMGKEIKFLLHFVKESKQDESGMPNNRFLAERTGGTYSTLKVQPAELEDSGVYFCASSPRDTGELFFGEGSRLTVL.

The V gene is TRBV15, the J gene TRBJ1-5; D call uncertain. This CDR3 contains 13 residues. Germline V gene sequence: CDR1 LNHNV, CDR2 YYDKDF (reference sequence). The V end lost 0 bases, the J end lost 3 bases, and 3 bases lay between the germline ends. In DNA form, the CDR3 reads TGTGCCACCAGCAGAGAGGCCAATCAGCCCCAGCATTTT. Its translation: CATSREANQPQHF.

The J gene is TRBJ2-1, the V gene TRBV11-2; D gene unclear. V gave up 1 base and J gave up 10 bases, with 8 bases separating them. This CDR3 comprises 12 residues. Germline loops: CDR1 SGHAT, CDR2 FQNNGV. In nucleotides, the CDR3 is TGTGCCAGCAGCTTAGTTAGGGTCGAGCAGTTCTTC. The encoded protein is CASSLVRVEQFF.

In its sample, this clone was seen many times. The gene calls are TRBV9 and TRBJ1-6; D uncertain. This CDR3 is 12 amino acids long. Germline V gene lookup returns CDR1 SGDLS and CDR2 YYNGEE. Trimming took off 0 bases at V and 9 bases at J, with 4 bases between the two ends. The CDR3 loop reads CASSVGGSPLHF. In nucleotides, the CDR3 is TGTGCCAGCAGCGTAGGAGGTTCACCCCTCCACTTT. Supplemented by reference TRBV9 and TRBJ1-6, the full variable domain reads DSGVTQTPKHLITATGQRVTLRCSPRSGDLSVYWYQQSLDQGLQFLIQYYNGEERAKGNILERFSAQQFPDLHSELNLSSLELGDSALYFCASSVGGSPLHFGNGTRLTVT.

The rearrangement links TRBV15 to TRBJ2-4, with D maybe TRBD1 (5 bases). Germline V gene sequence: CDR1 LNHNV, CDR2 YYDKDF (reference sequence). Trimming cost V 0 bases and J 5 bases, with 20 bases left between them. The CDR3 length is 18 residues. The CDR3 region is CATSRDLLGRNKENIQYF. The CDR3 bases are TGTGCCACCAGCAGAGATCTATTGGGGCGTAATAAAGAAAACATTCAGTACTTC.

This clone showed up just a few times. The genes are TRBV7-3 and TRBJ2-5; maybe TRBD1 (6 bases). The germline V and J ends were trimmed by 2 bases and 1 base, with 14 bases remaining between them. The CDR3 has 16 amino acids. Germline V lookup: CDR1 SGHTA, CDR2 FQGTGA. The CDR3 loop reads CASSLSSDRPQETQYF. CDR3 in DNA: TGTGCCAGCAGCTTATCAAGTGACAGGCCCCAAGAGACCCAGTACTTC.

This clone was seen only a few times. The chain employs TRBV30 and TRBJ1-5; D is uncertain. Germline CDR1 GTSNPN, CDR2 SVGIG (reference sequence). Trimming pared 4 bases from V and 4 bases from J, leaving 11 bases between. The CDR3 is 13 residues long. Written as DNA, the CDR3 is TGTGCCTGGAACCCGCAGGATAATCAGCCCCAGCATTTT. Translation: CAWNPQDNQPQHF.

The sample holds a few counts of this clone. V and J are TRBV4-1 and TRBJ1-2; 10 positions match TRBD1. The CDR3 is 14 residues long. Trimming at V came to 7 bases and at J to 3 bases, leaving 5 bases not matched to a gene. From germline, CDR1 is MGHRA and CDR2 YSYEKL. The CDR3 protein is CASTRTGGDYGYTF. The CDR3 DNA reads TGCGCCAGCACCCGGACAGGGGGGGACTATGGCTACACCTTC.

There are a few counts of this clone. The chain joins TRBV9 to TRBJ2-1; no firm D call. Trimming took off 4 bases at V and 6 bases at J, with 23 bases between the two ends. The CDR3 is 17 amino acids. The germline CDR1 and CDR2 sequences are SGDLS and YYNGEE. The CDR3 loop reads CASSREAPSGFGNEQFF. CDR3 bases: TGTGCCAGCAGCCGCGAGGCGCCCAGTGGTTTTGGCAATGAGCAGTTCTTC.

The chain joins TRBV2 to TRBJ2-7; no reliable D call. V dropped 1 base and J dropped 3 bases, with 10 bases sitting between them. Germline CDR1 SNHLY, CDR2 FYNNEI. The CDR3 has 14 residues. This CDR3 reads CASSEGQEIYEQYF. In DNA, the CDR3 is TGTGCCAGCAGTGAAGGGCAGGAGATCTACGAGCAGTACTTC.

This clone was recorded a few times. The conserved phenylalanine or tryptophan is not found at the CDR3 terminus, so this likely reflects a read error. It is unclear where the CDR3 begins or ends on the DNA, so no DNA is shown, and the CDR3 is as TCRdb lists it. The rearrangement links TRBV2 to TRBJ1-2; TRBD1 was called by the table and not checked on the DNA. With termini counted, the CDR3 has 13 amino acids. Germline V gene data show CDR1 as SNHLY and CDR2 as FYNNEI. The CDR3 loop is CASSRQGANEKHL.

This clone was recorded a few times. The J gene is TRBJ2-3, the V gene TRBV9, with unresolved D. The CDR3 is made up of 17 amino acids. The V gene lost 2 bases and the J gene lost 0 bases, with 16 bases spanning the gap. Germline lookup yields CDR1 SGDLS and CDR2 YYNGEE. The CDR3 loop reads CASSVEVFRSSTDTQYF. The CDR3 bases are TGTGCCAGCAGCGTCGAAGTATTTCGGTCTAGCACAGATACGCAGTATTTT. Full variable domain (rest looked up from reference TRBV9 and TRBJ2-3): DSGVTQTPKHLITATGQRVTLRCSPRSGDLSVYWYQQSLDQGLQFLIQYYNGEERAKGNILERFSAQQFPDLHSELNLSSLELGDSALYFCASSVEVFRSSTDTQYFGPGTRLTVL.

The rearrangement uses TRBV13 and TRBJ1-1, with 10 nucleotides matching TRBD1. After removal of 5 bases from V and 4 bases from J, the junction contained 7 bases not matched to a gene. There are 15 residues in the CDR3. Germline-derived CDR1 and CDR2 are PRHDT and FYEKMQ (reference sequence). CDR3 DNA sequence: TGTGCCAGCAGCGGCGGACAGGGGGGAGTCACTGAAGCTTTCTTT. Amino acids: CASSGGQGGVTEAFF.